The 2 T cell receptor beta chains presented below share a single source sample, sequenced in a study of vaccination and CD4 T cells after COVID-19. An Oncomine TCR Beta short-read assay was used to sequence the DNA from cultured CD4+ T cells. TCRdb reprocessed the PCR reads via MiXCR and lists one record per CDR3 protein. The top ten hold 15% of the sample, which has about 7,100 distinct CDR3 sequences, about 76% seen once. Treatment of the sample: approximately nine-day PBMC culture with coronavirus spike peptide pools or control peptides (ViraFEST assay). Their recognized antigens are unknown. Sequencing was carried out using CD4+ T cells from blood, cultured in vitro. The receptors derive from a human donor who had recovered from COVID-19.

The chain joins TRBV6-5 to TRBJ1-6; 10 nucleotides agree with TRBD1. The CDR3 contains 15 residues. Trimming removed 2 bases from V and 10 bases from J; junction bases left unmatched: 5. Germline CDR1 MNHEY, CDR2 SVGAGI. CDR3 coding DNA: TGTGCCAGCAGTTACGGGACAGGGGTAGGGTCACCCCTCCACTTT. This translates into CASSYGTGVGSPLHF.

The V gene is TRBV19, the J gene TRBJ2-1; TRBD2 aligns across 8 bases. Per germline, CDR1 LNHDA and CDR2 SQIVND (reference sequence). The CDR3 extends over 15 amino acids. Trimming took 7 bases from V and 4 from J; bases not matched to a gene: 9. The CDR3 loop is CASTSSGRGYNEQFF. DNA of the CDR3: TGTGCCAGTACCTCCAGCGGGAGAGGGTACAATGAGCAGTTCTTC.